What follows describes a single T cell receptor beta chain. The table lists this clone with a count of one. The antigen this receptor binds is unknown. The record has no base qualities; no much larger clone is one base away. The data were taken from a study of blood T cell repertoires in COVID-19 (dated by TCRdb to 2018 to 2020). In terms of the full investigation: Samples covering the acute and convalescent phases of COVID-19 were provided by collaborators in the United States, Italy and Spain. A freely available public database, intended as a resource for researchers studying the immune response to SARS-CoV-2, is where the repertoires were released. The prospective study material was composed of cDNA or gDNA derived from T cells, B-cell-depleted T cells, or PBMCs. Where HLA class I and class II types were available, the types were taken from metadata supplied by the sample provider, not from assay-based typing. Samples came from the ongoing ImmuneRACE study (first 160 participants) plus 1,254 subjects from 6 global collaborators. Sample metadata almost always included a de-identified subject ID, COVID-19 status, age in years and sex. Subjects who had been exposed to COVID-19, were actively infected with it, or had recovered from it provided the deeply sampled blood TCRbeta repertoires that made up the dataset.

In the prospective study, participants were about 18 to 100 years old, resided in about two dozen geographic areas of the United States, and were enrolled through a virtual design. To assign participants to cohorts, the prospective study relied on clinical history that participants themselves reported in a screening survey and a study questionnaire. Exposed participants had been in contact, within 2 weeks of entering the study, with a person who had a PCR-confirmed or clinician-diagnosed case of COVID-19. Each participant in the prospective study had whole blood, serum and a nasopharyngeal or oropharyngeal swab collected by mobile phlebotomists. Additional blood draws and questionnaires over an approximately two-month period could optionally be provided by prospective study participants. Prospective study blood samples were shipped either frozen or at room temperature before DNA extraction. V sheds 3 bases and J sheds 0 bases, leaving 15 bases between their ends. As encoded in the germline V gene (reference sequence), CDR1 is MNHNY while CDR2 is SVGAGI. Spanning cysteine to phenylalanine, the CDR3 consists of 16 amino acids. Kept here is only the CDR3 DNA, which spans 48 bases and is read in frame from base 1.

TCRbeta CDR3 regions were amplified from genomic DNA using the immunoSEQ Assay, a bias-controlled multiplex PCR. Per the original workflow: Within the assay, amplification of reference gene primers was used to estimate how many nucleated cells each sample contained. Sequence reads were collapsed and filtered to measure the absolute abundance of every unique TCRbeta CDR3 rearrangement. Productive Simpson clonality was computed per sample as the square root of Simpson's diversity index over productive rearrangements. As stored in TCRdb, this immuneACCESS dataset retains in-frame rearrangements with V and J assigned. A fraction of the clones does not appear; measured against another copy, unresolved V genes explain less than half of the discrepancy, and the remainder lacks a known reason. V and J calls plus clone size are reproduced from that table; the DNA served to infer D and trimming. The sample table holds about 250,000 clones, of which 82% were seen once. 5% of the sample is held by the ten biggest clonotypes.

Here is what the overall study found, with its caveats: Clinical and demographic metadata were provided uncurated, with the amount varying by source and participant.

This chain joins TRBV6-6 to TRBJ2-7; a weak D assignment points to TRBD1 (5 bases agree). Sequencing was performed on PBMCs or T cells enriched from blood (not recorded which). This TCR derives from a man aged 40-55 years who had been exposed to COVID-19. The bases are TGTGCCAGCAGTTATGGGGCAACACTAAGCTCCTACGAGCAGTACTTC. The translation is CASSYGATLSSYEQYF.